A selection of T cell receptor beta chains follows, all from one sample in a study of identical twins. TCRdb re-derived calls from the 5' RACE reads in MiXCR, one entry per CDR3 protein. This sample has more than 1.5 million distinct CDR3 sequences, with around a third found just once. The sequenced sample was cord blood. These receptors were obtained from a newborn girl in good health. Both conserved end residues are part of each CDR3. D genes are given only for firm matches. Size tells how often a clone was seen (once, few, many) or the class of an expanded clone, and some rows leave it out.

TRBV20-1,few,TRBJ1-1,.,TGCAGTGCTAGTGGTTCGGCGGTCGGCACTGAAGCTTTCTTT,CSASGSAVGTEAFF
TRBV5-1,.,TRBJ1-5,.,TGCGCCAGCAGCTTGTTATCCGGTAGCAATCAGCCCCAGCATTTT,CASSLLSGSNQPQHF
TRBV10-3,.,TRBJ2-3,TRBD2,TGTGCCATCAGTGAGTCCGCTCCAACTAGCGGGGGGGCACTCGATACGCAGTATTTT,CAISESAPTSGGALDTQYF
TRBV7-2,.,TRBJ2-1,TRBD2,TGTGCCAGCAGCTTAGCGCTGACTAGCGGGAGTGATGAGCAGTTCTTC,CASSLALTSGSDEQFF
TRBV6-5,few,TRBJ1-2,TRBD1,TGTGCCAGCAGTTTGTCCAGTAGGACAGGCATCTATGGCTACACCTTC,CASSLSSRTGIYGYTF
TRBV2,few,TRBJ2-4,.,TGTGCCAGCAGTGCCCGCGACTCCATTAAAAACATTCAGTACTTC,CASSARDSIKNIQYF
TRBV20-1,.,TRBJ2-1,TRBD2,TGCAGTGCTAAAGGGACTAGCGCCCGGGTCGATGAGCAGTTCTTC,CSAKGTSARVDEQFF
TRBV20-1,few,TRBJ2-1,TRBD2,TGCAGTGTCAACCAATACGGACTAGCGCCGTCTCAGGAGCAGTTCTTC,CSVNQYGLAPSQEQFF
TRBV10-3,many,TRBJ1-2,TRBD1,TGTGCCATCAGTGAGAACCCAGGGACAGGTGGCCATGGCTACACCTTC,CAISENPGTGGHGYTF
TRBV12-3/TRBV12-4,.,TRBJ2-7,TRBD2,TGTGCCAGCAGTTTAATGGGGGGGGCCTACGAGCAGTACTTC,CASSLMGGAYEQYF
TRBV7-2,.,TRBJ2-2,TRBD2,TGTGCCAGCAGCATCGGGACTAGCGGGAGGTTCGGGGAGCTGTTTTTT,CASSIGTSGRFGELFF
TRBV7-2,.,TRBJ2-1,.,TGTGCCAGCAGCTTAGACTTTGGATCTGAGCAGTTCTTC,CASSLDFGSEQFF
TRBV7-6,.,TRBJ2-1,.,TGTGCCAGCAGCTTAAACATCAATGAGCAGTTCTTC,CASSLNINEQFF
TRBV2,few,TRBJ2-1,.,TGTGCCAGCAGTGAGCGGCTAGTTTTCTACAATGAGCAGTTCTTC,CASSERLVFYNEQFF
TRBV2,many,TRBJ2-7,TRBD1,TGTGCCAGCAGTTACAGGGGATCCCCCTACGAGCAGTACTTC,CASSYRGSPYEQYF
TRBV3-1,few,TRBJ2-1,.,TGTGCCAGCAGCCAAGCCCTAGGTGAGCAGTTCTTC,CASSQALGEQFF
TRBV12-3/TRBV12-4,.,TRBJ2-3,.,TGTGCCAGCAGTTTATGGGTGGTTGGGCGGGGTAGCACAGATACGCAGTATTTT,CASSLWVVGRGSTDTQYF
TRBV5-1,.,TRBJ2-1,.,TGCGCCAGCAGCTTGACCGGGGGCCCTCCCAATGAGCAGTTCTTC,CASSLTGGPPNEQFF
TRBV11-3,.,TRBJ2-1,TRBD2,TGTGCCAGCAGCTTAGGTGCGACTAAACTAGCGTCCAATGAGCAGTTCTTC,CASSLGATKLASNEQFF
TRBV19,once,TRBJ1-2,.,TGTGCCAGTAGTACTTGGGCTTTATCGGCACATGGCTACACCTTC,CASSTWALSAHGYTF
TRBV20-1,.,TRBJ2-1,TRBD1,TGCAGTGCTAGAGAGGACAGGGCCACAGGGACCGTGAAGTTCTTC,CSAREDRATGTVKFF
TRBV2,few,TRBJ2-3,.,TGTGCCAGCAGCGTCTGGGACCGGCGCACAGATACGCAGTATTTT,CASSVWDRRTDTQYF
TRBV20-1,.,TRBJ2-3,.,TGCAGTGCTAAGGGGGGGGGGAGCGGAAATACGCAGTATTTT,CSAKGGGSGNTQYF
TRBV13,.,TRBJ1-2,.,TGTGCCAGCAGCCCCCAAACGGCAGGGGATGGGTATGGGGCCTATGGCTACACCTTC,CASSPQTAGDGYGAYGYTF
TRBV10-3,few,TRBJ1-5,.,TGTGCCGCCGGGGACGGTCAGCCCCAGCATTTT,CAAGDGQPQHF
TRBV7-9,few,TRBJ2-5,.,TGTGCCAGCAGCTTAGGGAAAGGAGAGACCCAGTACTTC,CASSLGKGETQYF
TRBV20-1,.,TRBJ2-7,.,TGCAGTGCGCCTACCCCGGGGAAAGGCTCCTACGAGCAGTACTTC,CSAPTPGKGSYEQYF
TRBV5-4,.,TRBJ2-5,TRBD2,TGTGCCAGCAGCCTAGCTAGCGGGAGGGCCCAGGAGACCCAGTACTTC,CASSLASGRAQETQYF
TRBV5-4,.,TRBJ1-4,.,TGTGCCAGCAGCTTGGGACACTTTAATGAAAAACTGTTTTTT,CASSLGHFNEKLFF
TRBV7-9,many,TRBJ2-3,.,TGTGCCAGCAGCTTAGAGGTCTACACAGATACGCAGTATTTT,CASSLEVYTDTQYF
TRBV27,.,TRBJ1-6,.,TGTGCCAGCAGTTTCGTCTCCTATAATTCACCCCTCCACTTT,CASSFVSYNSPLHF
TRBV29-1,few,TRBJ2-3,TRBD2,TGCAGCGTTGCCGGCCAGCGGGATATGAATACGCAGTATTTT,CSVAGQRDMNTQYF
TRBV3-1,few,TRBJ2-5,TRBD2,TGTGCCAGCAGCCAAGGGCTACGGACTAGCGGGAAACAGAAAGAGACCCAGTACTTC,CASSQGLRTSGKQKETQYF
TRBV20-1,few,TRBJ1-5,.,TGCAGTGCTAGCGAGGGACCCGGGACGAGCAATCAGCCCCAGCATTTT,CSASEGPGTSNQPQHF
TRBV20-1,many,TRBJ2-1,.,TGCAGTGCTAGGACACAGTTCAATGAGCAGTTCTTC,CSARTQFNEQFF
TRBV7-2,.,TRBJ2-2,TRBD1,TGTGCCAGCAGCCTAAACAGGGGGAACACCGGGGAGCTGTTTTTT,CASSLNRGNTGELFF
TRBV6-5,.,TRBJ1-2,.,TGTGCCAGCAGTTACCTACCCAGTCTCTATGGCTACACCTTC,CASSYLPSLYGYTF
TRBV18,.,TRBJ2-5,.,TGTGTCAGCTCACCAGGAAGGGAACAAGAGACCCAGTACTTC,CVSSPGREQETQYF
TRBV12-3/TRBV12-4,.,TRBJ1-6,.,TGTGCCAGCAGACCAGACAGCCATAATTCACCCCTCCACTTT,CASRPDSHNSPLHF
TRBV30,once,TRBJ2-1,.,TGTGCCTGGAACCCCCCCGGGAGCGAGCAGTTCTTC,CAWNPPGSEQFF
TRBV29-1,many,TRBJ1-2,TRBD1,TGCAGCGTTGATTCCCGACAGGGGGACTATGGCTACACCTTC,CSVDSRQGDYGYTF